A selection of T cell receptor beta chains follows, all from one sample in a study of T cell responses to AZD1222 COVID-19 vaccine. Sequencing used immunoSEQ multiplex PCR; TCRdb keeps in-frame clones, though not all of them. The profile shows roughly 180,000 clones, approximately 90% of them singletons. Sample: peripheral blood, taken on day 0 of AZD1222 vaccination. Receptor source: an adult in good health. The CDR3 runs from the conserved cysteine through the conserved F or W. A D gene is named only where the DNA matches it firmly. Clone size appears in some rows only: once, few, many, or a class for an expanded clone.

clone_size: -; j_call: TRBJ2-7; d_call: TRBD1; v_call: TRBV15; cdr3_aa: CATSRVNSGQGRHEQYF; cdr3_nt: TGTGCCACCAGCAGAGTTAATTCGGGACAGGGGAGGCACGAGCAGTACTTC
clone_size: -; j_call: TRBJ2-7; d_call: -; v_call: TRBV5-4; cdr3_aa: CASSTADDYEQYF; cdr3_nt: TGTGCCAGCTCGACGGCAGATGATTACGAGCAGTACTTC
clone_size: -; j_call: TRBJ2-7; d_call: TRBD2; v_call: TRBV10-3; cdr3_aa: CAISVTSGATYEQYF; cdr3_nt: TGTGCCATCAGTGTCACTAGCGGGGCAACCTACGAGCAGTACTTC
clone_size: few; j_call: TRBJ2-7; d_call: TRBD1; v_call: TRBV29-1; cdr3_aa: CSVEGQGENIYEQYF; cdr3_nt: TGCAGCGTTGAGGGACAGGGGGAAAACATCTACGAGCAGTACTTC
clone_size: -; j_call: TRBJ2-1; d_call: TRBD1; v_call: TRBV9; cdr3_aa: CASSVTIGQANEQFF; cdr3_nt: TGTGCCAGCAGCGTCACAATAGGACAGGCCAATGAGCAGTTCTTC
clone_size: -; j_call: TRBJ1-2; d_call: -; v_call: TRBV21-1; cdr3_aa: CASSKARGGYTF; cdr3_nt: TGTGCCAGCAGCAAAGCGCGAGGGGGCTACACCTTC
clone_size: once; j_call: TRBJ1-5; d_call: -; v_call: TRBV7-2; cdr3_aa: CASSPQGRQPQHF; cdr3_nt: TGTGCCAGCAGCCCCCAGGGTCGTCAGCCCCAGCATTTT
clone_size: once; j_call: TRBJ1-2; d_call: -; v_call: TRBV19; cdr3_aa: CASSIPSPTDNYGYTF; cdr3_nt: TGTGCCAGTAGTATCCCGTCGCCCACGGATAACTATGGCTACACCTTC
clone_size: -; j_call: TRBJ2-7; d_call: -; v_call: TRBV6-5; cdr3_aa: CASMRSLSYEQYF; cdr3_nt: TGTGCCAGCATGAGATCCTTGTCCTACGAGCAGTACTTC
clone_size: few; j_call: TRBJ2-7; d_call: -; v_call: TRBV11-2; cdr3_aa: CASSLSGAGNTYEQYF; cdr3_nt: TGTGCCAGCAGCTTGTCGGGGGCGGGAAATACCTACGAGCAGTACTTC
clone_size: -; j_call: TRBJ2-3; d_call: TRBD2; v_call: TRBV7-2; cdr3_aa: CASDLGVAGVTITDTQYF; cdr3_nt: TGTGCCAGCGACCTGGGGGTAGCGGGAGTTACCATCACAGATACGCAGTATTTT
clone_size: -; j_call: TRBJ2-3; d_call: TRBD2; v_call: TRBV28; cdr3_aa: CASSLAASGRVSVQYF; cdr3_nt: TGTGCCAGCAGTTTAGCTGCTAGCGGGAGAGTATCTGTGCAGTATTTT
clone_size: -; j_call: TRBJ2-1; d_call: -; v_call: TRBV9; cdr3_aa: CASSRWGSYNEQFF; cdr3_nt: TGTGCCAGCAGCCGGTGGGGGTCGTACAATGAGCAGTTCTTC
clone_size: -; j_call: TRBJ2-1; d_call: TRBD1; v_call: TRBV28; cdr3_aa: CASSSTGTGMMYEQFF; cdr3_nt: TGTGCCAGCAGTTCCACCGGGACAGGGATGATGTATGAGCAGTTCTTC
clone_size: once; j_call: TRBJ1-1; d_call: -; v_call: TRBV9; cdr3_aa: CASSVAAGQKNTEAFF; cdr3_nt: TGTGCCAGCAGCGTAGCTGCAGGGCAGAAGAACACTGAAGCTTTCTTT
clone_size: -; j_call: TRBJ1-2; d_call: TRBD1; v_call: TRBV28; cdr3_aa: CASSLIGQGWGYTF; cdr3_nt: TGTGCCAGCAGTTTAATAGGACAGGGCTGGGGCTACACCTTC
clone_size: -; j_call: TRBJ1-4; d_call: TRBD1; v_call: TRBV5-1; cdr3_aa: CASSSGTENEKLFF; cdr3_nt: TGCGCCAGCAGCTCCGGGACAGAGAATGAAAAACTGTTTTTT
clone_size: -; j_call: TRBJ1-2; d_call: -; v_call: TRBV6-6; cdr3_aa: CASSSVYGYTF; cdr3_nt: TGTGCCAGCAGCTCGGTCTATGGCTACACCTTC
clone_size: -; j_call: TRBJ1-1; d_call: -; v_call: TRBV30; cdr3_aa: CACERGGTEAFF; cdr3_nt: TGTGCCTGCGAGAGGGGGGGCACTGAAGCTTTCTTT
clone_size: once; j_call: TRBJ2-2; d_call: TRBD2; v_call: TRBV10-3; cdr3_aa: CAISEWLAGGELFF; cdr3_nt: TGTGCCATCAGTGAGTGGCTAGCGGGCGGGGAGCTGTTTTTT
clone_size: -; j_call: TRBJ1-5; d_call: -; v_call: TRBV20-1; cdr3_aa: CSASTGDSNQPQHF; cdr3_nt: TGCAGTGCTAGTACCGGTGATAGCAATCAGCCCCAGCATTTT
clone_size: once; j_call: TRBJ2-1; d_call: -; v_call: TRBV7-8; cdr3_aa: CASSFLGGSYNEQFF; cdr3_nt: TGTGCCAGCAGCTTTCTAGGCGGATCCTACAATGAGCAGTTCTTC